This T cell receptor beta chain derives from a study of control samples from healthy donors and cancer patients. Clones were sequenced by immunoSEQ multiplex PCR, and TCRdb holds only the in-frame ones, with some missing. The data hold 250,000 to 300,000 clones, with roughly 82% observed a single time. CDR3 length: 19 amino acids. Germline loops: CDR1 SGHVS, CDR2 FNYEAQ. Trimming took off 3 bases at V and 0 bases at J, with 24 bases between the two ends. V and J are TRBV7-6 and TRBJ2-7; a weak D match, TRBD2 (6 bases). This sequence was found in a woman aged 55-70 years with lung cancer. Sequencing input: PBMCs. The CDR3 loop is CASSFAPPLTSLSSYEQYF. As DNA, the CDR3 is TGTGCCAGCAGCTTCGCCCCTCCCTTAACTAGCCTTAGCTCCTACGAGCAGTACTTC.